This T cell receptor beta chain is from a study of shared clonotypes between healthy human individuals. Findings of the study overall: Clonotype sharing among donors was thought likely to change with sequencing depth.

Only Caucasian adults living in Nashville, Tennessee made up the donor group. With 8 bases removed from V and 4 bases from J, the gap between germline ends came to 9 bases. This CDR3 comprises 11 residues. CDR1 and CDR2 (germline): SGHTA, FQGNSA. Samples underwent the assay at deep level. Spread over ten immunoSEQ deep assay plates, unsorted PBMC DNA underwent sequencing. Measured with immunoSEQ multiplex PCR; TCRdb has only the in-frame clones, and not every one. Of some 96,000 clones in the sample, about half are singletons; the top ten hold more than 13%. With regard to this clone: Its antigen is not identified.

The gene calls are TRBV7-2 and TRBJ2-7; D tentatively fits TRBD1 or TRBD2 (5 bases each). The specimen sequenced was PBMCs. This clonotype originated in a woman aged 40 to 55 in good health. Some clones in this sample may be carry-over from other donors' samples. The CDR3 DNA follows: TGTGCCAGCGGGGACCGGTACGAGCAGTACTTC. Its protein is CASGDRYEQYF.